This T cell receptor beta chain was documented in a study of shared clonotypes between healthy human individuals (dated by TCRdb to about 2020). Broadly, across the study: Two women and a few men aged 18 to 49 years were included in the cohort. For each donor, CD4 naive and CD4 memory were each given three plates, CD8 naive was given two plates, and CD8 memory was given one plate. Between about 0.94 and 8.9 billion PBMCs per donor were obtained by leukapheresis. To increase sequencing depth and limit assay-specific biases, different laboratories used diverse techniques to prepare libraries and sequence TCR repertoires. The study deeply sequenced blood TCR repertoires of about 5 healthy adults to estimate repertoire size and the extent of clonotype sharing between individuals.

Healthy HIV-negative adults with no recently reported acute infections or vaccinations were included as donors. Every donor was a Caucasian adult residing in Nashville, Tennessee, USA. CD4+ T cells were enriched through magnetic negative selection, after which naive cells were positively selected on CD45RA and the remaining negative fraction served as the memory subset. Blood was collected by leukapheresis, and PBMCs were isolated by Ficoll-Histopaque density gradient centrifugation and then cryopreserved in liquid nitrogen vapor phase. Analytical flow cytometry was used to check the purity and quantity of each magnetically sorted T cell population. Genomic DNA was isolated from each sorted fraction and quantified by UV absorbance on a Nanodrop 2000c. Overall study results and their limits: Sharing across a few donors was observed for roughly 5% of naive CD4, around 3.5% of naive CD8, over 2% of memory CD4, and around 0.4% of memory CD8 clonotypes. Clonotypes shared by all four sorted-subset donors showed higher generation probabilities than non-shared clonotypes. Rarefaction of sorted-subset datasets indicated incomplete sequencing despite the large sequencing depth. The small number of donors limited the genetic and exposure-history diversity represented. Pairwise subsampling indicated that sequencing depth was expected to affect the degree of clonotype sharing among donors. Larger estimated clonotype richness was generally found for naive subsets than for memory subsets. Sampling was limited to blood, and TCR repertoires in tissue likely differ from TCR repertoires in blood.

About this clone itself: Its recognized antigen is unknown. One base away there is no much larger clone; base qualities are not given.

Using the deep immunoSEQ assay, multiplex PCR amplified TCR CDR3 regions from genomic DNA. Genomic DNA extracted from each cell subset was distributed evenly over all wells of several immunoSEQ 96-well plates, and each plate served as one replicate. Each replicate PCR for sorted subsets received 150 to 250 ng genomic DNA, equal to about 30,000 T cell genomes. The purified libraries were quantified using a Qubit 3.0 fluorometer, sized with a Bioanalyzer 2100, and then quantified again using the KAPA Library Quantification kit. Every immunoSEQ 96-well plate was sequenced on a dedicated single-read 150-cycle Illumina NextSeq 550 flow cell. The source study handled its data this way. Because the immunoSEQ output held only junctional sequences and lacked quality scores, the filtering could not match the filtering applied to full-length reads. To assign V/J genes and CDR3, sequences were annotated against IMGT germline references using PyIR, a Python wrapper for IgBLAST v1.9. Reads with weak V/J assignments (E-value above 1e-6), missing CDR3, stop codons, out-of-frame junctions, or ambiguous translated residues were removed. V3J clonotypes were defined by identical inferred V gene, J gene, and CDR3 amino acid sequence. The percentage overlap between two repertoires was calculated by dividing the number of shared unique clonotypes by the size of the smaller repertoire. RTK rarefaction, the Chao1 estimator, and Recon v2.1 estimates of unobserved clonotypes were used to assess repertoire richness. For all TCRbeta clonotypes obtained by the gDNA method from four donors, generation probabilities were computed with OLGA. What TCRdb holds here is the immuneACCESS table cut down to in-frame rearrangements. Part of the clones is not present; checked against another copy, under half of the missing clones reflect an unresolved V gene, and the others are unexplained. The D gene and trimming were derived from the DNA, and the V and J assignments and clone size from that table. Recorded for this sample are 1,500,000 or so clones; approximately 98.5% of them occurred a single time. The biggest ten clones account for 0.36% of the sample.

This receptor was identified in a man aged 30-40 years in good health. The source material was naive CD4+ T cells sorted from blood. In the paper's terms, the cell subset or site label means: CD45RA+ positively selected.

CDR3 sequence: CASSEYHRLAGDNNEQFF. The bases read TGTGCCAGCAGTGAATATCATCGACTAGCGGGAGACAACAATGAGCAGTTCTTC. The chain couples TRBV6-1 to TRBJ2-1; the central 12 bases match TRBD2. The germline V gene encodes CDR1 MNHNS and CDR2 SASEGT. The CDR3 runs 18 amino acids, cysteine and phenylalanine included. Just CDR3 DNA is preserved here, 54 bases in frame from base 1. The germline V end is reduced by 2 bases and the J end by 5 bases; junction bases left unmatched: 10.